One sample yielded the 12 T cell receptor beta chains listed below, sequenced in a study of Ad26.COV2.S vaccination and SARS-CoV-2 variants. Using immunoSEQ multiplex PCR, the repertoire was profiled, and TCRdb retains in-frame clones only, with some absent. The sample records around 350,000 clones, under 95% being singletons. Specimen: peripheral blood, collected after recovery from COVID-19. The receptor source for this set is a human donor who had recovered from COVID-19.

This clone was seen a single time. This chain links TRBV29-1 with TRBJ1-2; D not certain. The germline V gene encodes CDR1 SQVTM and CDR2 ANQGSEA. The CDR3 has 16 residues. V dropped 4 bases and J dropped 0 bases, with 18 bases sitting between them. CDR3 DNA sequence: TGCAGCGTTGCAGAAAGGCGGCAGGCGGCTAACTATGGCTACACCTTC. It yields the protein CSVAERRQAANYGYTF.

The chain combines TRBV15 with TRBJ2-7; 10 bases align to TRBD1. Germline V lookup: CDR1 LNHNV, CDR2 YYDKDF (reference sequence). The CDR3 covers 18 residues. The V gene end was trimmed by 0 bases and the J gene end by 2 bases; junction bases not matched to a gene: 10. The chain's CDR3 is CATSREGFTGTGAYEQYF. CDR3 nucleotides: TGTGCCACCAGCAGAGAAGGGTTTACTGGGACAGGGGCCTACGAGCAGTACTTC.

The rearrangement uses TRBV7-9 and TRBJ1-4; weak D call: TRBD1 (6 bases). Per the germline V gene, CDR1 is SEHNR and CDR2 is FQNEAQ (reference sequence). V was cut by 1 base and J by 8 bases, with 14 bases left in between. The CDR3 consists of 15 residues. CDR3 in amino acids: CASSLGGDKGEKLFF. CDR3 DNA sequence: TGTGCCAGCAGCTTAGGTGGGGACAAAGGAGAAAAACTGTTTTTT.

The gene calls are TRBV5-5 and TRBJ2-5; TRBD2 aligns across 9 bases. The CDR3 extends over 15 amino acids. Germline loops: CDR1 SGHKS, CDR2 YYEKEE (reference sequence). V trimming: 1 base; J trimming: 5 bases; junction bases outside the gene matches: 6. The CDR3 coding sequence is TGTGCCAGCAGCTTGAGGCGGGGGGGATCGGAGACCCAGTACTTC. Translation: CASSLRRGGSETQYF.

This chain links TRBV9 with TRBJ2-7, with 14 positions matching TRBD2. The CDR3 spans 16 residues. V lost 3 bases to trimming and J lost 7 bases; unmatched junction nucleotides: 9. The germline CDR1 and CDR2 sequences are SGDLS and YYNGEE. Here the CDR3 DNA reads TGTGCCAGCAGCGCCAGCGGGACTAGCGGGGGTTCAGAGCAGTACTTC. It translates to CASSASGTSGGSEQYF. Full variable domain (missing parts from reference TRBV9 and TRBJ2-7): DSGVTQTPKHLITATGQRVTLRCSPRSGDLSVYWYQQSLDQGLQFLIQYYNGEERAKGNILERFSAQQFPDLHSELNLSSLELGDSALYFCASSASGTSGGSEQYFGPGTRLTVT.

The chain links TRBV5-1 to TRBJ1-2, with 9 bases matching TRBD1. The trim removed 0 bases at V and 5 bases at J, leaving 5 bases unmatched. Germline V gene sequence: CDR1 SGHRS, CDR2 YFSETQ. This CDR3 spans 15 amino acids. The CDR3 spells CASSLDRGRMYGYTF. CDR3 DNA: TGCGCCAGCAGCTTGGACAGGGGGCGCATGTATGGCTACACCTTC.

The chain links TRBV6-6 to TRBJ1-1, with D possibly being TRBD1 (6 bases). Germline V CDR1 and CDR2: MNHNY, SVGAGI (reference sequence). The CDR3 runs to 14 residues. The V end was cut by 6 bases, the J end by 1 base, with 12 bases between. The CDR3 here is CASRSGVRNTEAFF. The CDR3 DNA follows: TGTGCCAGCAGGTCAGGGGTCCGGAACACTGAAGCTTTCTTT.

This clone occurred once. The chain employs TRBV19 and TRBJ1-2; D gene uncertain. The germline V and J ends were trimmed by 6 bases and 8 bases, with 7 bases remaining between them. CDR1 and CDR2 (germline): LNHDA, SQIVND (reference sequence). The CDR3 sequence is 10 residues long. The CDR3 protein is CASSQRGYTF. Here the CDR3 DNA reads TGTGCCAGTAGCCAACGGGGCTACACCTTC.

The chain recombines TRBV3-1 (or the pseudogene TRBV3-2) with TRBJ1-6; the match to TRBD1 covers 9 bases. Germline values: CDR1 LGHDT, CDR2 YNNKEL (reference sequence). The CDR3 sequence is 16 residues long. V dropped 1 base and J dropped 7; count of bases not matched to a gene: 5. The CDR3 spells CASSQVSGQGNSPLHF. For the CDR3, the DNA is TGTGCCAGCAGCCAAGTCTCCGGACAGGGGAATTCACCCCTCCACTTT.

V is TRBV5-1 and J is TRBJ1-2, with unresolved D. This CDR3 contains 14 residues. V lost 0 bases, J lost 3 bases, and 9 bases lay in between. Per germline, CDR1 SGHRS and CDR2 YFSETQ. CDR3 protein: CASSLVPGDYGYTF. The CDR3 nucleotides read TGCGCCAGCAGCTTGGTCCCGGGCGACTATGGCTACACCTTC. Full variable domain (missing parts from reference TRBV5-1 and TRBJ1-2): KAGVTQTPRYLIKTRGQQVTLSCSPISGHRSVSWYQQTPGQGLQFLFEYFSETQRNKGNFPGRFSGRQFSNSRSEMNVSTLELGDSALYLCASSLVPGDYGYTFGSGTRLTVV.

CDR3 amino acids: CATSDPSSTGSLFF. The CDR3 DNA follows: TGTGCCACCAGTGACCCTAGTAGTACAGGGTCCCTGTTTTTT. V usage is TRBV24-1 and J usage is TRBJ2-2, with TRBD1 as a possible D gene (6 bases). V was cut by 4 bases and J by 14 bases, with 19 bases left in between. The CDR3 is 14 amino acids. The V gene's germline CDR1 is KGHDR and CDR2 SFDVKD.

This rearrangement joins TRBV19 to TRBJ2-1, with TRBD2 as a possible D gene (6 bases). Trimming stripped 7 bases from V and 2 bases from J, with 12 bases between. Germline V gives CDR1 LNHDA, CDR2 SQIVND (reference sequence). The CDR3 is made up of 14 amino acids. The CDR3 is CASKGLPTYNEQFF. CDR3 sequence (DNA): TGTGCCAGTAAAGGACTACCTACCTACAATGAGCAGTTCTTC.